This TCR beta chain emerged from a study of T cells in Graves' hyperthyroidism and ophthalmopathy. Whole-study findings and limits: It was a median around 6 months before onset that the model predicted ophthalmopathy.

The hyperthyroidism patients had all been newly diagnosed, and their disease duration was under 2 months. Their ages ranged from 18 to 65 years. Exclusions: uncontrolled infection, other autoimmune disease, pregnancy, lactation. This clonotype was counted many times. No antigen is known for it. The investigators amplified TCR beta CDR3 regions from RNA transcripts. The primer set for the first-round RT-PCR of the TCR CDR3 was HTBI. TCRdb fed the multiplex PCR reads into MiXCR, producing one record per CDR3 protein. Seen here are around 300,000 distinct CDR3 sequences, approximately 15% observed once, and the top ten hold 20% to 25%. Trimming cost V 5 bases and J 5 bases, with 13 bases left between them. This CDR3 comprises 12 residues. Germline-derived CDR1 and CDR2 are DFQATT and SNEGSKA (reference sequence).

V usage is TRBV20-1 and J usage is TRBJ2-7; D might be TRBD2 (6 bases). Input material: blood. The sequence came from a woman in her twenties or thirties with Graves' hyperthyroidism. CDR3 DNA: TGCAGTGCTTCTGCTCTAGCGCACGAGCAGTACTTC. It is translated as CSASALAHEQYF.